The 18 T cell receptor beta chains below were found in one sample sequenced in a study of CD8+ T cells in alopecia areata. Treatment meaning: oral pan-JAK inhibitor, 5-10 mg twice daily. RNA extraction was followed by reverse transcription into cDNA, which acted as the sequencing template. Data came from immunoSEQ multiplex PCR; TCRdb stores just in-frame clones and leaves some out. The sample gives around 120,000 clones, less than 75% of which show up once; under 35% is in the top ten. This specimen was CD8+ T cells sorted from blood, taken at week 4, from a patient treated with tofacitinib. Receptors originate from a human donor with alopecia areata.

The rearrangement uses TRBV15 and TRBJ1-4; D is unresolved. The germline CDR1 and CDR2 sequences are LNHNV and YYDKDF (reference sequence). CDR3 length equals 14 residues. The ends were cut back, 1 base at V and 7 bases at J, with 10 bases in the middle. CDR3 nucleotides: TGTGCCACCAGCAGAGTGGGGAACAGTGAAAAACTGTTTTTT. The encoded protein is CATSRVGNSEKLFF.

The chain has TRBV5-4 and TRBJ1-4; tentatively, D is TRBD1 (5 bases). V gave up 4 bases and J gave up 5 bases, with 18 bases separating them. The CDR3 is made up of 16 amino acids. Germline V gene lookup returns CDR1 SGHNT and CDR2 YYREEE (reference sequence). The CDR3 region is CASSQDKGILNEKLFF. In DNA form, the CDR3 reads TGTGCCAGCAGCCAAGATAAGGGGATACTCAATGAAAAACTGTTTTTT.

This clone was detected a few times. This chain connects TRBV29-1 to TRBJ2-7; D perhaps matches TRBD2 (5 bases). The CDR3 extends over 14 amino acids. Trimming removed 4 bases at V and 0 bases at J, with 13 bases between. From germline, CDR1 is SQVTM and CDR2 ANQGSEA. The CDR3 spells CSVAGYQASYEQYF. The CDR3 coding sequence is TGCAGCGTTGCGGGGTACCAGGCCTCCTACGAGCAGTACTTC.

This chain uses TRBV30 with TRBJ1-1; possible D gene TRBD1, 6 bases. There are 13 residues in the CDR3. The germline V gene encodes CDR1 GTSNPN and CDR2 SVGIG (reference sequence). Trimming removed 0 bases from V and 6 bases from J, with 11 bases in between. The CDR3 DNA follows: TGTGCCTGGAGTGTTGGGGGCGCGGCTGAAGCTTTCTTT. Translation gives CAWSVGGAAEAFF.

As for this clone: Different DNA sequences within this sample yield the same CDR3. The rearrangement links TRBV4-3 to TRBJ2-7; TRBD1 aligns across 7 bases. This CDR3 has 14 amino acids. Germline lookup yields CDR1 LGHNA and CDR2 YSLEER. Trimming cost V 1 base and J 3 bases; bases outside gene matches: 3. The CDR3 bases are TGCGCCAGCAGCCAAGGACAGGGCCTCTACGAGCAGTACTTC. Its protein product is CASSQGQGLYEQYF.

This clone was seen a few times. The chain joins TRBV7-9 to TRBJ2-7; D is perhaps TRBD1 or TRBD2 (5 bases each). Germline V CDR1 and CDR2: SEHNR, FQNEAQ (reference sequence). This CDR3 is built from 13 residues. V was clipped by 5 bases and J by 2 bases, with 10 bases between them. The chain's CDR3 is CASSLRDPYEQYF. As DNA, the CDR3 is TGTGCCAGCAGCCTAAGGGACCCCTACGAGCAGTACTTC.

The CDR3 region is CSGLDGTNYGYTF. CDR3 DNA: TGCAGCGGCCTGGACGGAACTAACTATGGCTACACCTTC. The gene calls are TRBV29-1 and TRBJ1-2; D gene unclear. Germline V gene sequence: CDR1 SQVTM, CDR2 ANQGSEA. This CDR3 contains 13 residues. Trimming shortened V by 7 bases and J by 0 bases, and 12 bases separated the two germline ends.

This chain connects TRBV2 to TRBJ2-7, with D perhaps matching TRBD2 (5 bases). This CDR3 has 13 residues. V was trimmed by 2 bases and J by 6 bases, leaving 11 bases between them. The germline V gene encodes CDR1 SNHLY and CDR2 FYNNEI. The CDR3 sequence is CASSESGELEQYF. The CDR3 nucleotides read TGTGCCAGCAGTGAAAGCGGAGAACTCGAGCAGTACTTC.

The chain links TRBV29-1 to TRBJ2-7; 7 bases are shared with TRBD2. Germline trimming cut 3 bases from V and 3 bases from J; bases unmatched to any gene: 5. From germline, CDR1 is SQVTM and CDR2 ANQGSEA. The CDR3 has 13 amino acids. The CDR3 loop reads CSVDSGEGYEQYF. For the CDR3, the DNA is TGCAGCGTTGACAGCGGGGAGGGCTACGAGCAGTACTTC.

This chain links TRBV27 with TRBJ2-4, with D unclear. The V end lost 2 bases, the J end lost 6 bases, and 5 bases lay between the germline ends. Germline V lookup: CDR1 MNHEY, CDR2 SMNVEV (reference sequence). The CDR3 loop spans 12 amino acids. The CDR3 loop reads CASSLEGNIQYF. The CDR3 nucleotides are TGTGCCAGCAGTTTAGAAGGAAACATTCAGTACTTC.

This clone occurred a few times. The V gene is TRBV19, the J gene TRBJ1-5, with 9 positions matching TRBD1. This CDR3 has 15 residues. Trimming cost V 4 bases and J 0 bases; bases outside gene matches: 1. CDR1 and CDR2 (germline): LNHDA, SQIVND (reference sequence). CDR3 amino acids: CASSRTGASNQPQHF. The CDR3 DNA reads TGTGCCAGTAGTAGGACAGGGGCTAGCAATCAGCCCCAGCATTTT.

This rearrangement joins TRBV12-5 to TRBJ1-2, with D uncertain. The germline gives CDR1 LGHNT, CDR2 FRNRAP. CDR3 length: 15 amino acids. Trimming left V 5 bases short and J 4 bases short, with 17 bases between. The CDR3 reads CASGPLYSTGYGYTF. The CDR3 nucleotides are TGTGCTAGTGGTCCCCTGTACTCGACGGGCTATGGCTACACCTTC.

This clone was observed a few times. V usage is TRBV13 and J usage is TRBJ2-1; D is perhaps TRBD1 or TRBD2 (6 bases each). Germline CDR1 PRHDT, CDR2 FYEKMQ (reference sequence). The CDR3 extends over 13 amino acids. Trimming shortened V by 5 bases and J by 7 bases, and 12 bases separated the two germline ends. CDR3 in DNA: TGTGCCAGCAGCCTGGGGGGCCTTAATGAGCAGTTCTTC. It yields the protein CASSLGGLNEQFF. The full variable domain, rest sourced from reference TRBV13 and TRBJ2-1, is AAGVIQSPRHLIKEKRETATLKCYPIPRHDTVYWYQQGPGQDPQFLISFYEKMQSDKGSIPDRFSAQQFSDYHSELNMSSLELGDSALYFCASSLGGLNEQFFGPGTRLTVL.

This clone has more than one count but fewer than ten. In nucleotides, the CDR3 is TGTGCCTGGGGAAATGAAAAACTGTTTTTT. It is translated as CAWGNEKLFF. The chain links TRBV30 to TRBJ1-4, with D unresolved. The germline CDR1 and CDR2 sequences are GTSNPN and SVGIG (reference sequence). V shed 5 bases and J shed 5 bases, with 3 bases lying between them. The CDR3 extends over 10 amino acids.

Only a few counts were recorded for this clone. This chain joins TRBV30 and TRBJ2-7; TRBD1 agrees at 7 bases. The ends lost 5 bases at V and 2 bases at J; junction bases unmatched: 9. The CDR3 extends over 14 amino acids. Germline assignment: CDR1 GTSNPN and CDR2 SVGIG (reference sequence). The CDR3 reads CAWEGQSHPYEQYF. The CDR3 DNA sequence: TGTGCCTGGGAGGGACAGTCACATCCCTACGAGCAGTACTTC.

The chain combines TRBV30 with TRBJ2-5, with D tentatively TRBD1 (6 bases). The CDR3 has 12 residues. Between the trimmed V and J ends, which lost 5 bases and 2 bases, there was a span of 9 bases. The V gene's germline CDR1 is GTSNPN and CDR2 SVGIG (reference sequence). CDR3 nucleotides: TGTGCCTGGGAAGGGGGTCAAGAGACCCAGTACTTC. Amino acid sequence: CAWEGGQETQYF.

This clone was recorded only once. The chain combines TRBV28 with TRBJ1-1; D is possibly TRBD1 (5 bases). The CDR3 loop spans 13 amino acids. Trimming removed 1 base at V and 5 bases at J, with 8 bases between. Germline V gene lookup returns CDR1 MDHEN and CDR2 SYDVKM. In nucleotides, the CDR3 is TGTGCCAGCAGTTTATTCAGGGCGACTGAAGCTTTCTTT. Translation: CASSLFRATEAFF.

This rearrangement joins TRBV30 to TRBJ1-1; D remains ambiguous. CDR3 length: 10 residues. Germline V gives CDR1 GTSNPN, CDR2 SVGIG (reference sequence). Deletions cut 8 bases from V and 8 bases from J, with 12 bases between. CDR3 in DNA: TGTGCCGGTCGGACGTACGAAGCTTTCTTT. Residues: CAGRTYEAFF.